This is a list of T cell receptor beta chains from one sample in a study of shared clonotypes between healthy human individuals. Measured with immunoSEQ multiplex PCR; TCRdb has only the in-frame clones, and not every one. The data contain about 980,000 clones, approximately 80% of them singletons. The sequencing input was memory CD4+ T cells sorted from blood. Receptors were obtained from a man between 18 and 29 years old in good health. Each CDR3 is given with its conserved first and last residue. D genes are given only for firm matches. Clone size is given for some rows only: seen once, a few or many times, or a class if the clone is expanded.

TRBJ1-4 . . TRBV18 CASSRSRGEKLFF TGTGCCAGCTCACGATCCAGGGGTGAAAAACTGTTTTTT
TRBJ2-1 . . TRBV5-1 CASSFSGGSSYNEQFF TGCGCCAGCAGCTTCAGCGGAGGGAGCTCCTACAATGAGCAGTTCTTC
TRBJ1-2 TRBD1 few TRBV5-1 CASSLDRPGQLNGYTF TGCGCCAGCAGCTTGGATCGGCCGGGACAGCTTAATGGCTACACCTTC
TRBJ1-5 . . TRBV6-6 CASSPPGQGNQPQHF TGTGCCAGCAGCCCACCGGGGCAGGGCAATCAGCCCCAGCATTTT
TRBJ1-1 . . TRBV7-2 CASSVRQFNTEAFF TGTGCCAGCAGCGTAAGACAGTTCAACACTGAAGCTTTCTTT
TRBJ2-7 . . TRBV7-9 CASSLNGQTYEQYF TGTGCCAGCAGCTTAAACGGCCAAACCTACGAGCAGTACTTC
TRBJ1-1 . . TRBV7-9 CASSRMNTEAFF TGTGCCAGCAGCCGCATGAACACTGAAGCTTTCTTT
TRBJ2-3 TRBD1 . TRBV12-5 CATNRGITDTQYF TGTGCAACTAACAGGGGTATCACAGATACGCAGTATTTT
TRBJ1-6 . few TRBV7-2 CASTLRGHNSPLHF TGTGCCAGCACCTTACGGGGGCATAATTCACCCCTCCACTTT
TRBJ1-6 . . TRBV5-4 CASSERDFEPNSPLHF TGTGCCAGCAGCGAAAGGGACTTCGAGCCTAATTCACCCCTCCACTTT
TRBJ2-3 . many TRBV11-2 CASSLNEVATRYF TGTGCCAGCAGCTTGAATGAGGTAGCCACGCGGTATTTT
TRBJ2-3 . . TRBV7-2 CASSYNRVTDTQYF TGTGCCAGCAGCTATAACAGGGTCACAGATACGCAGTATTTT
TRBJ2-2 . . TRBV7-3 CASSLAALGELFF TGTGCCAGCAGCTTAGCAGCACTCGGGGAGCTGTTTTTT
TRBJ1-1 . . TRBV27 CASSLSVGNTEAFF TGTGCCAGCAGTTTATCAGTAGGGAACACTGAAGCTTTCTTT
TRBJ2-5 . . TRBV18 CASSPPGSQETQYF TGTGCCAGCTCACCTCCGGGGTCCCAGGAGACCCAGTACTTC
TRBJ1-1 TRBD1 . TRBV5-1 CASSSKAHRGTEAFF TGCGCCAGCAGCTCGAAAGCACACAGGGGCACTGAAGCTTTCTTT
TRBJ1-2 . . TRBV28 CASSFANSVFYGYTF TGTGCCAGCAGTTTCGCTAATTCAGTCTTCTATGGCTACACCTTC
TRBJ2-3 . . TRBV18 CASSPGFRGDSADTQYF TGTGCCAGCTCACCGGGATTCAGGGGGGATTCAGCAGATACGCAGTATTTT
TRBJ1-2 TRBD1 few TRBV2 CARGDSFNYGYTF TGTGCAAGAGGGGACAGCTTTAACTATGGCTACACCTTC
TRBJ1-3 TRBD1 many TRBV9 CASSGRQGLSGNTIYF TGTGCCAGCAGCGGCCGACAGGGTCTCTCTGGAAACACCATATATTTT
TRBJ1-1 . . TRBV19 CASSPLGQTGEAFF TGTGCCAGTAGCCCCTTGGGACAAACAGGGGAAGCTTTCTTT
TRBJ1-2 . . TRBV6-1 CASSESRGHTGGYGYTF TGTGCCAGCAGTGAAAGCAGGGGACACACCGGAGGCTATGGCTACACCTTC
TRBJ2-7 TRBD1 . TRBV19 CASSGDRKNEQYF TGTGCCAGTAGTGGGGACAGAAAGAACGAGCAGTACTTC
TRBJ2-7 . . TRBV5-6 CASRQHRVSYEQYF TGTGCCAGCCGCCAACACAGGGTATCCTACGAGCAGTACTTC
TRBJ2-1 TRBD1 . TRBV7-2 CASSTGQGAYNEQFF TGTGCCAGCAGCACAGGACAGGGGGCTTACAATGAGCAGTTCTTC
TRBJ2-7 TRBD2 . TRBV10-2 CASREGLAGEYEQYF TGCGCCAGCAGAGAGGGACTAGCGGGAGAGTACGAGCAGTACTTC
TRBJ1-4 . . TRBV5-4 CASSRYRDQGEKLFF TGTGCCAGCAGCCGTTACAGGGATCAGGGTGAAAAACTGTTTTTT
TRBJ1-2 TRBD1 few TRBV19 CASTETGARSAGYTF TGTGCCAGTACTGAGACAGGGGCAAGATCGGCGGGCTACACCTTC
TRBJ1-1 TRBD1 few TRBV19 CASRTGLGPEAFF TGTGCCAGTAGGACAGGGTTAGGACCTGAAGCTTTCTTT
TRBJ1-2 . . TRBV14 CASSQAGDRGYTF TGTGCCAGCAGCCAAGCAGGGGATCGTGGCTACACCTTC
TRBJ2-7 . many TRBV18 CASSPGNRVFYEQYF TGTGCCAGCTCACCAGGGAACAGGGTGTTCTACGAGCAGTACTTC
TRBJ2-3 . . TRBV2 CASSEGRRGPTDTQYF TGTGCCAGCAGTGAGGGGAGGCGGGGGCCCACAGATACGCAGTATTTT
TRBJ1-5 TRBD1 . TRBV6-1 CASSDSQGGRNQPQHF TGTGCCAGCAGTGATTCGCAGGGGGGGCGCAATCAGCCCCAGCATTTT
TRBJ2-5 TRBD1 many TRBV6-6 CASKRSGGQETQYF TGTGCCAGCAAGCGGTCAGGGGGCCAAGAGACCCAGTACTTC
TRBJ1-1 . . TRBV5-4 CASRRNNDRYTEAFF TGTGCCAGCAGGCGTAATAATGACAGGTACACTGAAGCTTTCTTT
TRBJ1-1 TRBD1 . TRBV5-1 CASSTTGSFTEAFF TGCGCCAGCAGCACGACAGGGTCGTTCACTGAAGCTTTCTTT
TRBJ1-3 . . TRBV7-6 CASSLNLGGGNTIYF TGTGCCAGCAGCTTAAATCTCGGAGGCGGAAACACCATATATTTT
TRBJ1-2 . . TRBV29-1 CSASQQASYGYTF TGCAGCGCCTCGCAACAGGCCTCCTATGGCTACACCTTC
TRBJ2-3 . . TRBV2 CASSVGYQDGDTQYF TGTGCCAGCAGTGTTGGCTACCAGGACGGAGATACGCAGTATTTT
TRBJ2-3 TRBD1 . TRBV5-4 CAAQGEPGTDTQYF TGTGCCGCTCAGGGGGAGCCTGGGACAGATACGCAGTATTTT
TRBJ2-6 . . TRBV6-6 CASNPDSSGANVLTF TGTGCCAGCAACCCCGACAGCTCTGGGGCCAACGTCCTGACTTTC
TRBJ1-5 . few TRBV9 CASSVGFFDQPQHF TGTGCCAGCAGCGTAGGCTTCTTCGATCAGCCCCAGCATTTT
TRBJ2-3 TRBD1 . TRBV5-1 CASSLGTGADTQYF TGCGCCAGCAGCTTGGGGACAGGGGCAGATACGCAGTATTTT
TRBJ1-4 . . TRBV5-1 CASSLGTAGNEKLFF TGCGCCAGCAGCTTGGGGACAGCGGGCAATGAAAAACTGTTTTTT